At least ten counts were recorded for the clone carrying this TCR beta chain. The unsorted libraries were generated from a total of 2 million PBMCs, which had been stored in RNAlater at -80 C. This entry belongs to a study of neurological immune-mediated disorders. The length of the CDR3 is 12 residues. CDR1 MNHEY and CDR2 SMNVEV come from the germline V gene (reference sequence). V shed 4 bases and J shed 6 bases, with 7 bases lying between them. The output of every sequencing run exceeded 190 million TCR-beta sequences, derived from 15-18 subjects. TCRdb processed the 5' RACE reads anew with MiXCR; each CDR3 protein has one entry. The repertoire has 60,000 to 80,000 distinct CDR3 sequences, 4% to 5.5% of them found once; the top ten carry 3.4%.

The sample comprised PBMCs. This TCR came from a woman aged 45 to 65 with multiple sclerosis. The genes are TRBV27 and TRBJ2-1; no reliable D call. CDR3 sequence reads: CASSSFRNEQFF. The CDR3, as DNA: TGTGCCAGCAGTTCCTTTCGCAATGAGCAGTTCTTC.